These T cell receptor beta chains were read from a single sample in a study of control samples from healthy donors and cancer patients. Method: immunoSEQ multiplex PCR; TCRdb's copy keeps in-frame clones and lacks some. The table includes about 160,000 clones, 70% to 90% detected once. The sequenced material came from blood. These receptor sequences come from a man younger than 45 in good health. Both conserved end residues are part of each CDR3. The D gene is left open where the match is weak. The size field is filled for only some rows; it gives once, few, many or a size class.

d_call | j_call | clone_size | v_call | cdr3_nt | cdr3_aa
. | TRBJ2-7 | . | TRBV3-1/TRBV3-2 | TGTGCCAGCAGCCAAGGGGGTCCGGAACAGGTCCTGTCCTACGAGCAGTACTTC | CASSQGGPEQVLSYEQYF
. | TRBJ1-5 | . | TRBV6-5 | TGTGCCAGCAATCGGGGAAATCAGCCCCAGCATTTT | CASNRGNQPQHF
. | TRBJ2-3 | . | TRBV5-1 | TGCGCCAGCAAACCTAGCATTGATACAGATACGCAGTATTTT | CASKPSIDTDTQYF
. | TRBJ1-1 | . | TRBV6-6 | TGTGCCAGCAGCCTGGACAGCCTCATGAACACTGAAGCTTTCTTT | CASSLDSLMNTEAFF
. | TRBJ1-5 | . | TRBV19 | TGTGCCAGTAGTATAGCTCCGTTAAATCAGCCCCAGCATTTT | CASSIAPLNQPQHF
. | TRBJ2-5 | . | TRBV18 | TGTGCCAGCTCATTCGGACAGCAAGAGACCCAGTACTTC | CASSFGQQETQYF
. | TRBJ2-5 | . | TRBV3-1/TRBV3-2 | TGTGCCAGTCGGCGTGATATGGTGAGGGGGTTAGGAGAGACCCAGTACTTC | CASRRDMVRGLGETQYF
TRBD1 | TRBJ2-7 | . | TRBV19 | TGTGCCAGTAGTTCCCACAGGGGGCCCTACGAGCAGTACTTC | CASSSHRGPYEQYF
. | TRBJ2-3 | . | TRBV5-1 | TGCGCCAGCAGCTTGGCCCGGATGCGAGATACGCAGTATTTT | CASSLARMRDTQYF
. | TRBJ1-1 | . | TRBV28 | TGTGCCAGCAGCCTACTGAACACTGGAGCTTTCTTT | CASSLLNTGAFF
. | TRBJ1-5 | . | TRBV10-3 | TGTGCCATCAGTGAGAGGGATTTGAATCAGCCCCAGCATTTT | CAISERDLNQPQHF
TRBD1 | TRBJ1-1 | few | TRBV7-9 | TGTGCCAGCAGCAGAGAACCGGGACAGGACACTGAAGCTTTCTTT | CASSREPGQDTEAFF
. | TRBJ1-5 | . | TRBV6-5 | TGTGCCAGCAGTAGGGGTAGCAATCAGCCCCAGCATTTT | CASSRGSNQPQHF
TRBD2 | TRBJ2-1 | . | TRBV7-3 | TGTGCCAGCAGCTTAGCGGGAGCAATCTACAATGAGCAGTTCTTC | CASSLAGAIYNEQFF
. | TRBJ1-6 | . | TRBV7-9 | TGTGCCAGCAGCTTAGGAGTGGTTGGTTCACCCCTCCACTTT | CASSLGVVGSPLHF
. | TRBJ1-2 | . | TRBV12-3/TRBV12-4 | TGTGCCAGCAGAGTAGGGAGGTACTATGGCTACACCTTC | CASRVGRYYGYTF
. | TRBJ2-7 | . | TRBV5-8 | TGTGCCAGCAGCCCACGGATAGGGAACGAGCAGTACTTC | CASSPRIGNEQYF
. | TRBJ1-1 | . | TRBV6-1 | TGTGCCAGCAGTGAACCAGAAAACACTGAAGCTTTCTTT | CASSEPENTEAFF
TRBD1 | TRBJ2-7 | . | TRBV19 | TGTGCCAGTAGTAGCCTGACCGGGACAGGGAACTCCGAGCAGTACTTC | CASSSLTGTGNSEQYF
. | TRBJ1-2 | once | TRBV6-5 | TGTGCCAGCAGCGTCGAAACTAACTATGGCTACACCTTC | CASSVETNYGYTF
. | TRBJ1-6 | . | TRBV5-6 | TGTACCAGCAGGCCAATCGGGGATTATAATTCACCCCTCCACTTT | CTSRPIGDYNSPLHF
. | TRBJ2-7 | . | TRBV9 | TGTGCCAGCAGCGTAGGAGGGGTAGCCTACGAGCAGTACTTC | CASSVGGVAYEQYF
. | TRBJ2-5 | . | TRBV5-4 | TGTGCCAGCAGCCTAGACAGGTTCCAAGAGACCCAGTACTTC | CASSLDRFQETQYF
TRBD2 | TRBJ2-1 | . | TRBV7-3 | TGTGCCAGCAGCAAAGGGCCTAGCGGAAAATCCAATGAGCAGTTCTTC | CASSKGPSGKSNEQFF
TRBD2 | TRBJ2-1 | . | TRBV27 | TGTGCCAGCAGTTTATGGAGCGGGAGGGCCTTAAATGAGCAGTTCTTC | CASSLWSGRALNEQFF
. | TRBJ2-7 | once | TRBV27 | TGTGCCAGCAGCCTAAAGGGAAATTCCTACGAGCAGTACTTC | CASSLKGNSYEQYF
. | TRBJ2-3 | . | TRBV5-1 | TGCGCCAGCAGCCTTGAGGTAGACACGCAGTATTTT | CASSLEVDTQYF
TRBD2 | TRBJ2-1 | . | TRBV6-5 | TGTGCCAGCAGTTACGATCGGGGGGTATCCTACAATGAGCAGTTCTTC | CASSYDRGVSYNEQFF
. | TRBJ2-1 | . | TRBV11-2 | TGTGCCAGCAGACCCCTAGGGGACAATGAGCAGTTCTTC | CASRPLGDNEQFF
TRBD1 | TRBJ1-3 | . | TRBV6-5 | TGTGCCAGCCACAGGGGGATGAGGGGAAACACCATATATTTT | CASHRGMRGNTIYF
. | TRBJ2-2 | . | TRBV4-2 | TGTGCCAGCAGCCAAATCGCGAGAGGAGAGGGCACCGGGGAGCTGTTTTTT | CASSQIARGEGTGELFF
. | TRBJ2-7 | . | TRBV19 | TGTGCCAGTAGTTCCGGGGTTAACAACGAGCAGTACTTC | CASSSGVNNEQYF
. | TRBJ2-3 | . | TRBV7-9 | TGTGCCTTAGGTAGGATAAACACAGATACGCAGTATTTT | CALGRINTDTQYF
. | TRBJ1-6 | . | TRBV6-5 | TGTGCCAGCAGTTACTCGAGGACCAGTTTAAATTCACCCCTCCACTTT | CASSYSRTSLNSPLHF
. | TRBJ2-7 | . | TRBV6-4 | TGTGCCAGCTGTTCCCCGCAGGGCTTATACGAGCAGTACTTC | CASCSPQGLYEQYF
. | TRBJ2-6 | . | TRBV7-3 | TGTGCCAGCAGCTTGGACAGCGCCAGGGGTTCAGGCAGCGTCCTGACTTTC | CASSLDSARGSGSVLTF
. | TRBJ1-1 | . | TRBV18 | TGTGCCAGCTCACCCACCTGGGGGGGCGCAGATACGGGTACTGAAGCTTTCTTT | CASSPTWGGADTGTEAFF
. | TRBJ1-1 | . | TRBV7-2 | TGTGCCAGCAGCTTAATGCCTAGAGGCACTGAAGCTTTCTTT | CASSLMPRGTEAFF
. | TRBJ2-1 | . | TRBV24-1 | TGTGCCACCAGTGATCCGAGACTAGGATCAAACAATGAGCAGTTCTTC | CATSDPRLGSNNEQFF